This TCR beta chain was sequenced for a study of blood T cell repertoires in COVID-19. Study in general: Both acute and convalescent COVID-19 samples were obtained from the United States, Italy and Spain. Sources were T cells, B-cell-depleted T cells, or PBMCs; the material itself was cDNA or gDNA.

The length of the CDR3 is 15 residues. Germline lookup yields CDR1 MNHNS and CDR2 SASEGT. The V and J ends lost 3 bases and 6 bases respectively, with 15 bases between them. In the authors' methods: For nucleated cells, counts were estimated from reference gene primer amplification. Data came from immunoSEQ multiplex PCR; TCRdb stores just in-frame clones and leaves some out. V and J calls plus clone size are reproduced from that table; the DNA served to infer D and trimming. This sample has roughly 150,000 clones, with roughly 88% found just once. J is TRBJ1-5 and V is TRBV6-1; a weak D match, TRBD1 (5 bases). This receptor was taken from a woman between 45 and 60 years old in a cohort sampled during active or convalescent COVID-19. Specimen: peripheral blood. CDR3 in DNA: TGTGCCAGCAGTGACCCTGACAGTATGACTCAGCCCCAGCATTTT. The encoded protein is CASSDPDSMTQPQHF.